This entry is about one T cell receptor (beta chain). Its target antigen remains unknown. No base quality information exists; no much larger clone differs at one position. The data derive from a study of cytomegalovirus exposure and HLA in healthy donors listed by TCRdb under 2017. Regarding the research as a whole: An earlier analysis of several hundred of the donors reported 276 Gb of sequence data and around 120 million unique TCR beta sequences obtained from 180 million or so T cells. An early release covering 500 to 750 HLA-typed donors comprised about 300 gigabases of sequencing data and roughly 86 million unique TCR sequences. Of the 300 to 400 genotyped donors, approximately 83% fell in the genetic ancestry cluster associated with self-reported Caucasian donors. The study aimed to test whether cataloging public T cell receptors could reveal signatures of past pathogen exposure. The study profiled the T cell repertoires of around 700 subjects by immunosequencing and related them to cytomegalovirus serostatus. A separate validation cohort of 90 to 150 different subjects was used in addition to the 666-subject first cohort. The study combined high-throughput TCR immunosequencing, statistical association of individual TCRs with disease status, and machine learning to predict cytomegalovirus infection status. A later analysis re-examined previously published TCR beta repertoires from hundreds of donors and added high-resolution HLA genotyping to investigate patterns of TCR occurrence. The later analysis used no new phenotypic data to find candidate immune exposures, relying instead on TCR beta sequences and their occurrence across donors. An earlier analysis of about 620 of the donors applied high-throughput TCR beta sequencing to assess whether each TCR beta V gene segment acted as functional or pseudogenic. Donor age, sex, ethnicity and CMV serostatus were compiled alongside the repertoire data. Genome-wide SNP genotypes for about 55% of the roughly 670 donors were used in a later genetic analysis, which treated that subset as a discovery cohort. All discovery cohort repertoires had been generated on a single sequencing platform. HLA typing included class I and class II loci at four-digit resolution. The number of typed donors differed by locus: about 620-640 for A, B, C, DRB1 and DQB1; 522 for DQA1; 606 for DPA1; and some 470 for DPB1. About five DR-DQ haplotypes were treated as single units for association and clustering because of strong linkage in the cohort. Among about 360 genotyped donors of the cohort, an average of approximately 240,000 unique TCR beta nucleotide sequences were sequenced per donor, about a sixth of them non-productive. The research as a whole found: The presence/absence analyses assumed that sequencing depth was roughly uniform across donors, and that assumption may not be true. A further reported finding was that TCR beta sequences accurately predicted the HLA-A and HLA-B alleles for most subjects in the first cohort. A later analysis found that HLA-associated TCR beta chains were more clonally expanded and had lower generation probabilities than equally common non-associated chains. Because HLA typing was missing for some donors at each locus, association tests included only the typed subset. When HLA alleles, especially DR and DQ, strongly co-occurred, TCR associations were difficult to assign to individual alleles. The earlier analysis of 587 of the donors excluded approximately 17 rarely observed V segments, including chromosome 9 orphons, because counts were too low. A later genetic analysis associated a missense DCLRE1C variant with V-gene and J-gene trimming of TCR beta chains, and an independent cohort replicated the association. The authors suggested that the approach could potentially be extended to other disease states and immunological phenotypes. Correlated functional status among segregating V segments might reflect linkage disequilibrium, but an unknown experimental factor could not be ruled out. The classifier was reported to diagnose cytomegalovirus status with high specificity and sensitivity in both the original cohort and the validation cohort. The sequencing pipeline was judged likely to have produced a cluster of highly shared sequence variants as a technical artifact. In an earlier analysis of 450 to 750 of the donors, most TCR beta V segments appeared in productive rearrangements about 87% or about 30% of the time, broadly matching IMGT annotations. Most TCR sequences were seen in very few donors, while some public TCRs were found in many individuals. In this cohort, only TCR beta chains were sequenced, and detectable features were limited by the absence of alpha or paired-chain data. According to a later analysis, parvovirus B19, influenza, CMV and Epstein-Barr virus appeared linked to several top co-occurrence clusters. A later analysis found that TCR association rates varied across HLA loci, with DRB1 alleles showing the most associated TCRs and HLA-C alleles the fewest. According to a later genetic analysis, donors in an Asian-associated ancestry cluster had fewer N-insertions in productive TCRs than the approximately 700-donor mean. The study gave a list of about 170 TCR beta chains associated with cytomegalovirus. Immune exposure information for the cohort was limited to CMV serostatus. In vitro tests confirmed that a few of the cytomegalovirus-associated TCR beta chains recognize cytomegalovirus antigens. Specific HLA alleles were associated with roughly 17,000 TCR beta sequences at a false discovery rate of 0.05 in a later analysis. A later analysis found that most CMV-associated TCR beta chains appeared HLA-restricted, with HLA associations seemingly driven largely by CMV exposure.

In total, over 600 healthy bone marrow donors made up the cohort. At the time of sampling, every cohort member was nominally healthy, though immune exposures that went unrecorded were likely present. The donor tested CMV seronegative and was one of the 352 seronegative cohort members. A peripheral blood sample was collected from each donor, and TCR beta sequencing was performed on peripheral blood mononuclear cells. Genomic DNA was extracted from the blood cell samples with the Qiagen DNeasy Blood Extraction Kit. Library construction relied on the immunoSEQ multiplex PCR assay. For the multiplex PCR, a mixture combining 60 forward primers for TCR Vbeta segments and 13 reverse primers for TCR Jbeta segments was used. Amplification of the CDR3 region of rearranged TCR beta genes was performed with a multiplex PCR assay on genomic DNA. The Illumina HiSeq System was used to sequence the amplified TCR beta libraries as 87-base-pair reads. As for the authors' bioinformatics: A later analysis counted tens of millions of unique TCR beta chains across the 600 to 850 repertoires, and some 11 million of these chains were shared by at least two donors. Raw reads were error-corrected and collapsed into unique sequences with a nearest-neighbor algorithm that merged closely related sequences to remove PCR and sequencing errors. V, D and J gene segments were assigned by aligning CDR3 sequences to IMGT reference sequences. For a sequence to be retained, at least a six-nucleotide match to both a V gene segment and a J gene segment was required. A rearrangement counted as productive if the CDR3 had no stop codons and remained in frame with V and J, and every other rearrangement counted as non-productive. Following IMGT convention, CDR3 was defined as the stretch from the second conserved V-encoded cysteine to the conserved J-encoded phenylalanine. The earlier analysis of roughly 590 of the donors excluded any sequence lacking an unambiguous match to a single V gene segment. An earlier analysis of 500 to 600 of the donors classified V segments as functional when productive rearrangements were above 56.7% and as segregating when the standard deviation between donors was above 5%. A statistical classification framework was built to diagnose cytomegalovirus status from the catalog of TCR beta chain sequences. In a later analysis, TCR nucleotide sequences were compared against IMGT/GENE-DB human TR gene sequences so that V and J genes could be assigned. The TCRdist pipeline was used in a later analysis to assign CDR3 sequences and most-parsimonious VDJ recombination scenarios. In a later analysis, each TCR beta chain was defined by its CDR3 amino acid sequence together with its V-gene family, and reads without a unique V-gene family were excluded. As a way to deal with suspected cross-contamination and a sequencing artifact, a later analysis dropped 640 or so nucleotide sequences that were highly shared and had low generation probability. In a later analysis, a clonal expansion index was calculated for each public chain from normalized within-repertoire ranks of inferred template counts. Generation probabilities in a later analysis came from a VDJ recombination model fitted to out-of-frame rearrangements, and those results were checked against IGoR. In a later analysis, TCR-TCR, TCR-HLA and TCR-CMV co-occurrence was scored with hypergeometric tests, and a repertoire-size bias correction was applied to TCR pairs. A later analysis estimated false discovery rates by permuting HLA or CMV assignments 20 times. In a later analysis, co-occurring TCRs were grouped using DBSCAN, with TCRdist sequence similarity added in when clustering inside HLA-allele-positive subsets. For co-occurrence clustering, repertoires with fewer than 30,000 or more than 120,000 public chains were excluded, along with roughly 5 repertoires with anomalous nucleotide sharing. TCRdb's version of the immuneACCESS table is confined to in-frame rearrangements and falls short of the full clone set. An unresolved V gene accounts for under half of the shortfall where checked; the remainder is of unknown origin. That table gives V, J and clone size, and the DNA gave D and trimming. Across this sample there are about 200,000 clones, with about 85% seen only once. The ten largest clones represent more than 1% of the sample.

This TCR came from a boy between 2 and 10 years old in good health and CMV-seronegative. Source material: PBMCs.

The CDR3 protein: CSVSGQGLNEQFF. The DNA sequence reads TGCAGCGTTTCGGGACAGGGGTTGAATGAGCAGTTCTTC. Rearrangement joined TRBV29-1 to TRBJ2-1, with 10 junctional bases fitting TRBD1. The germline V gene gives CDR1 as SQVTM and CDR2 as ANQGSEA. V loses 5 bases at its end and J loses 7 bases; junction bases beyond the gene matches: 5. The CDR3 holds 13 amino acids from the cysteine to the phenylalanine. Kept here is only the CDR3 DNA, which spans 39 bases and is read in frame from base 1.